Each of the 20 T cell receptor beta chains below was sequenced from the same sample in a study of T cell repertoires in aging, cancer and after chemotherapy. TRB rearrangements spanning V, D and J were amplified using mixed TRB-A/B primers. TCRdb recomputed calls from the multiplex PCR reads with MiXCR, one row per CDR3 protein. The table has roughly 10,000 distinct CDR3 sequences, 38% seen once; the top ten hold nearly 8.5%. Peripheral blood genomic DNA, not sorted cells or RNA, was the template. Sequenced input: blood. Source of these receptors: a human donor in good health.

The gene calls are TRBV29-1 and TRBJ2-7; D is perhaps TRBD2 (6 bases). CDR1 and CDR2 from the germline V gene are SQVTM and ANQGSEA. This CDR3 region has 16 residues. DNA for the CDR3: TGCAGTGTAGAACCGAAAGGGGACGGGGGAAGCTACGAGCAGTACTTC. It encodes CSVEPKGDGGSYEQYF.

Relative to its sample, this clonotype is medium-sized. The J gene is TRBJ2-3, the V gene TRBV29-1; 10 positions match TRBD2. This CDR3 has 12 residues. CDR1 and CDR2 (germline): SQVTM, ANQGSEA. The CDR3 reads CTPGLAADTQYF. The CDR3 nucleotides are TGCACCCCTGGACTAGCGGCAGATACGCAGTATTTT.

This clonotype has more than one count but fewer than ten. The rearrangement links TRBV6-5 to TRBJ2-2; 8 bases agree with TRBD2. V lost 0 bases, J lost 5 bases, and 5 bases stayed unmatched. The CDR3 extends over 16 amino acids. Germline CDR1 is MNHEY and CDR2 is SVGAGI. CDR3 amino acids: CASSYSLAGETGELFF. The CDR3 coding sequence is TGTGCCAGCAGTTACTCCCTAGCGGGTGAGACCGGGGAGCTGTTTTTT.

This clonotype was found a few times. J is TRBJ1-5 and V is TRBV5-6; 7 positions agree with TRBD1. CDR1 and CDR2 from the germline V gene are SGHDT and YYEEEE. V gave up 3 bases and J gave up 2 bases; unmatched junction bases: 2. The CDR3 consists of 14 residues. The chain's CDR3 is CASSYGQGNQPQHF. CDR3 coding DNA: TGTGCCAGCAGCTACGGACAGGGCAATCAGCCCCAGCATTTT.

Turning to this clonotype: A much bigger clone sits one base away, suggesting this may be a read error. CDR3 region: CSFVGSYEQYF. The CDR3 DNA reads as TGCAGCTTTGTAGGGAGCTACGAGCAGTACTTC. The chain couples TRBV29-1 to TRBJ2-7, with a tentative D call TRBD2 (5 bases). This CDR3 contains 11 residues. Germline CDR1 and CDR2: SQVTM and ANQGSEA. V shed 8 bases and J shed 3 bases, with 11 bases lying between them.

The table lists this clonotype with a count of one. The chain joins TRBV7-9 to TRBJ1-1; no clear D. Germline CDR1 is SEHNR and CDR2 is FQNEAQ (reference sequence). Trimming left V 1 base short and J 6 bases short, with 12 bases between. The CDR3 covers 14 residues. The CDR3: CASSLGQNPAEAFF. The CDR3 coding sequence is TGTGCCAGCAGCTTAGGGCAGAATCCCGCTGAAGCTTTCTTT.

The sample holds a few counts of this clonotype. V gene TRBV6-1 combines with J gene TRBJ1-4; 8 bases are shared with TRBD1. V shed 6 bases and J 8 bases; nucleotides not matched to a gene: 17. The CDR3 extends over 17 amino acids. CDR1 and CDR2 from the germline V gene are MNHNS and SASEGT. The DNA of the CDR3 is TGTGCCAGCAGCGGGGGGGAAAACAGGGGGGGAGGCGAAAAACTGTTTTTT. It codes for CASSGGENRGGGEKLFF.

This chain links TRBV6-1 with TRBJ2-6; unclear D gene. V was pared by 3 bases and J by 1 base, with 4 bases between. The CDR3 runs 14 residues. Germline V gene data show CDR1 as MNHNS and CDR2 as SASEGT. CDR3 amino acids: CASSEGSGANVLTF. CDR3 in DNA: TGTGCCAGCAGTGAGGGTTCTGGGGCCAACGTCCTGACTTTC.

This clonotype was seen more than once but under ten times. This rearrangement joins TRBV6-5 to TRBJ1-2, with no clear D. Germline lookup yields CDR1 MNHEY and CDR2 SVGAGI. The V end lost 2 bases, the J end lost 8 bases, and 12 bases lay between the germline ends. There are 13 residues in the CDR3. DNA of the CDR3: TGTGCCAGCAGTTACCGCGGACTGCCCGGCTACACCTTC. This sequence encodes CASSYRGLPGYTF.

The J gene is TRBJ2-7, the V gene TRBV7-2, with 9 bases identical to TRBD2. This CDR3 has 15 residues. J was trimmed by 0 bases and V by 3 bases; bases with no gene match: 3. Germline V gives CDR1 SGHTA, CDR2 FQGNSA. The DNA of the CDR3 is TGTGCCAGCAGCTTTAGCGGGAGCGCCTCCTACGAGCAGTACTTC. It yields the protein CASSFSGSASYEQYF.

The chain is built from TRBV27 and TRBJ2-7, with D perhaps assigned TRBD1 or TRBD2 (6 bases each). Germline CDR1 MNHEY, CDR2 SMNVEV (reference sequence). The CDR3 is made up of 16 amino acids. The ends were cut back, 0 bases at V and 4 bases at J, with 16 bases in the middle. CDR3 nucleotides: TGTGCCAGCAGTTTATCCTCCGGGGGCATAACGTACGAGCAGTACTTC. Translating it yields CASSLSSGGITYEQYF.

The chain is built from TRBV12-3 or TRBV12-4 and TRBJ2-7, with 9 bases fitting TRBD2. J was trimmed by 6 bases and V by 2 bases; bases with no gene match: 2. The CDR3 has 13 residues. The CDR3 DNA reads TGTGCCAGCAGTTTAAGCGGGAGGACCGAGCAGTACTTC. It specifies CASSLSGRTEQYF.

This sequence joins TRBV19 and TRBJ1-1, with TRBD1 matching 10 bases. CDR3 length: 16 residues. V dropped 7 bases and J dropped 6; count of bases not matched to a gene: 14. Germline values: CDR1 LNHDA, CDR2 SQIVND (reference sequence). This chain's CDR3 is CASILKLGQGSSEAFF. CDR3 nucleotide sequence: TGTGCCAGTATTCTGAAGTTGGGACAGGGGAGCTCTGAAGCTTTCTTT.

The chain's CDR3 is CASSYSDNEQFF. CDR3 nucleotides: TGTGCCAGCAGTTACTCGGACAATGAGCAGTTCTTC. The gene calls are TRBV6-2 or TRBV6-3 and TRBJ2-1; no definite D call. V was cut by 0 bases and J by 5 bases, with 2 bases left in between. Per germline, CDR1 MNHEY and CDR2 SVGEGT. The CDR3 spans 12 residues.

This clonotype was picked up a small number of times. The genes are TRBV6-6 and TRBJ2-6; the D gene is possibly TRBD1 (6 bases). CDR1 and CDR2 (germline): MNHNY, SVGAGI (reference sequence). Trimming stripped 7 bases from V and 1 base from J, with 14 bases between. This CDR3 region has 16 residues. In nucleotides, the CDR3 is TGTGCCAGCACCCCAGGCAGGGGATCTGGGGCCAACGTCCTGACTTTC. It codes for CASTPGRGSGANVLTF.

This clonotype has more than one count but fewer than ten. The junction departs from germline at one end; a sequencing error may be responsible. J is TRBJ2-1 and V is TRBV12-3 or TRBV12-4; D tentatively fits TRBD1 or TRBD2 (6 bases each). The CDR3 totals 14 residues. As DNA, the CDR3 is TGTGCCAGCAGTTTGGGGGGCTCCCACAATGAGCAGTTCTTC. Its translation: CASSLGGSHNEQFF.

The chain links TRBV7-6 to TRBJ1-1; 9 nucleotides align to TRBD1. The CDR3 is 15 residues long. In germline, CDR1 is SGHVS, CDR2 FNYEAQ. J lost 1 base, V lost 4 bases, and 4 bases had no gene match. CDR3: CASSSTGGENTEAFF. CDR3 bases: TGTGCCAGCAGCTCCACAGGGGGCGAGAACACTGAAGCTTTCTTT.

This clonotype occurred a few times. The rearrangement joins TRBV5-1 to TRBJ2-1; unclear D gene. The germline V gene has CDR1 SGHRS and CDR2 YFSETQ. The CDR3 covers 14 residues. Trimming removed 0 bases at V and 1 base at J, with 5 bases between. The CDR3 DNA reads TGCGCCAGCAGCTTGGGAGATTCCTACAATGAGCAGTTCTTC. Its translation is CASSLGDSYNEQFF.

As to this clonotype: Possible read error: a much larger clone is one base away. This chain uses TRBV5-5 with TRBJ2-7; 9 bases agree with TRBD1. This CDR3 has 15 residues. In germline, CDR1 is SGHKS, CDR2 YYEKEE (reference sequence). The CDR3 DNA follows: TGTGCCAGCTGGGGCCTCGGGACAGGGTTCTACAAGCAGTACTTC. Amino acids: CASWGLGTGFYKQYF.

By sample share, this clonotype is medium-sized. The chain uses TRBV29-1 and TRBJ2-1; D possibly corresponds to TRBD2 (5 bases). Trimming took 4 bases from V and 6 from J, leaving 19 bases between them. CDR1 and CDR2 from the germline V gene are SQVTM and ANQGSEA. The CDR3 runs to 15 residues. Here the CDR3 reads CSVVYKEGDINEQFF. CDR3 DNA sequence: TGCAGCGTTGTATACAAAGAGGGAGACATCAATGAGCAGTTCTTC.